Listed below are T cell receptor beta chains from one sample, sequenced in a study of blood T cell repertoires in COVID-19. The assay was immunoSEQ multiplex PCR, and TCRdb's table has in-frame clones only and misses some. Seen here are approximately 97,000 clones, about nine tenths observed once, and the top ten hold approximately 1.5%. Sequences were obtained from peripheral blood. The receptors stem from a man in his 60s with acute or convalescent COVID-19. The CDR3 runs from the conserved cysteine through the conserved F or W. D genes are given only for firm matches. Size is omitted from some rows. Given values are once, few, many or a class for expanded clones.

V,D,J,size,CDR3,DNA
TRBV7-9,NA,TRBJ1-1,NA,CASTPGGAVNTEAFF,TGTGCCAGCACCCCAGGAGGGGCAGTGAACACTGAAGCTTTCTTT
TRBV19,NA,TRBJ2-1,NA,CASALTGSSYNEQFF,TGTGCCAGTGCCCTTACAGGGAGCTCCTACAATGAGCAGTTCTTC
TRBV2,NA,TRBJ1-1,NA,CASSYLQGGGTEAFF,TGTGCCAGCAGTTATCTACAGGGTGGGGGCACTGAAGCTTTCTTT
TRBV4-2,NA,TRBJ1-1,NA,CASSQGTVLNGGFF,TGTGCCAGCAGCCAAGGGACAGTCCTAAATGGCGGTTTCTTT
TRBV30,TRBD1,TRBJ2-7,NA,CACRDRVFYEQYF,TGTGCCTGTCGGGACAGGGTATTCTACGAGCAGTACTTC
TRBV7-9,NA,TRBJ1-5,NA,CASSHGGGPTRFNQPQHF,TGTGCCAGCAGCCACGGGGGGGGACCTACTCGATTCAATCAGCCCCAGCATTTT
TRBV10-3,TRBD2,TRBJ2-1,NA,CAISPGLAGKSSYNEQFF,TGTGCCATCAGCCCAGGGCTAGCGGGGAAGAGCTCCTACAATGAGCAGTTCTTC
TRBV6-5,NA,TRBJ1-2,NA,CASSYKTNYGYTF,TGTGCCAGCAGTTATAAGACAAATTATGGCTACACCTTC
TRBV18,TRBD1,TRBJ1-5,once,CASSQGARDQPQHF,TGTGCCAGCTCACAGGGGGCTAGGGATCAGCCCCAGCATTTT
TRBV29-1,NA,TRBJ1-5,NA,CSVREPNQPQHF,TGCAGCGTTCGTGAGCCCAATCAGCCCCAGCATTTT
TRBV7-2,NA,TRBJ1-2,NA,CASSLGQGSNYGYTF,TGTGCCAGCAGCTTAGGGCAGGGATCTAACTATGGCTACACCTTC
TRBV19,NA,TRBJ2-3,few,CASSIGNRAGTDTQYF,TGTGCCAGTAGTATAGGTAACAGGGCGGGCACAGATACGCAGTATTTT
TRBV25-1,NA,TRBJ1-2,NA,CASYIPYGYTF,TGTGCCAGCTACATACCCTATGGCTACACCTTC
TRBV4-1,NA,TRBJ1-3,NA,CASSQVPHNSGNTIYF,TGCGCCAGCAGCCAAGTTCCCCACAACTCTGGAAACACCATATATTTT
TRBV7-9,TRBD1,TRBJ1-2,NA,CASSIRTGGYTF,TGTGCCAGCAGCATACGGACAGGGGGCTACACCTTC
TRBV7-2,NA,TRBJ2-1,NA,CASSPGYYYNEQFF,TGTGCCAGCAGCCCCGGGTACTACTACAATGAGCAGTTCTTC
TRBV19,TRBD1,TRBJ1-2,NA,CAIRDRLYGYTF,TGTGCCATCCGGGACAGACTCTATGGCTACACCTTC
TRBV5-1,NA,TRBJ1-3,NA,CASSIGPTGSGNTIYF,TGCGCCAGCAGCATCGGACCGACAGGCTCTGGAAACACCATATATTTT
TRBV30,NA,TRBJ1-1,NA,CAWSVGARTNTEAFF,TGTGCCTGGAGTGTAGGGGCCCGGACAAACACTGAAGCTTTCTTT
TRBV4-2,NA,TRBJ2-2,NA,CASSQDKETGVRTGELFF,TGTGCCAGCAGCCAAGATAAGGAGACGGGTGTGAGGACCGGGGAGCTGTTTTTT
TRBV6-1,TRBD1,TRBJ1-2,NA,CASSDRGAAYYGYTF,TGTGCCAGCAGTGACAGGGGGGCCGCGTACTATGGCTACACCTTC
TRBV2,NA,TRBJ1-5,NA,CASSENTSGQPQHF,TGTGCCAGCAGTGAAAACACCTCGGGGCAGCCCCAGCATTTT
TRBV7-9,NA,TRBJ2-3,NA,CASSLPSTDTQYF,TGTGCCAGCAGCTTACCTAGCACAGATACGCAGTATTTT
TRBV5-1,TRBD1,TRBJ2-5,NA,CASSFPQGAGETQYF,TGCGCCAGCAGCTTCCCACAGGGGGCCGGGGAGACCCAGTACTTC
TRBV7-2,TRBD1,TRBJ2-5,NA,CASSKGQGPGLRPETQYF,TGTGCCAGCAGCAAGGGACAGGGGCCCGGGTTAAGACCAGAGACCCAGTACTTC
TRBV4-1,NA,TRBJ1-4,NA,CASSQDNQGRGEKLFF,TGCGCCAGCAGCCAAGATAACCAGGGTCGAGGTGAAAAACTGTTTTTT
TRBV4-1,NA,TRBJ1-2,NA,CASSQKEKGKDFNYGYTF,TGCGCCAGCAGCCAGAAAGAAAAAGGAAAGGACTTTAACTATGGCTACACCTTC
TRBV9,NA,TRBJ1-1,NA,CASSVGQDTEAFF,TGTGCCAGCAGCGTAGGGCAGGACACTGAAGCTTTCTTT
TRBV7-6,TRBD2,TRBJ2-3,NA,CASSFRAGDGTDTQYF,TGTGCCAGCAGCTTCCGAGCGGGGGACGGAACAGATACGCAGTATTTT
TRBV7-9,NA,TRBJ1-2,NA,CASSPRENYGYTF,TGTGCCAGCAGCCCCAGGGAAAACTATGGCTACACCTTC
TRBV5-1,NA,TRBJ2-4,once,CASSQGARDIQYF,TGCGCCAGCAGCCAAGGGGCTCGGGACATTCAGTACTTC
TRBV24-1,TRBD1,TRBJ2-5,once,CATSDPGPGQRGETQYF,TGTGCCACCAGTGACCCAGGACCGGGACAGAGAGGAGAGACCCAGTACTTC
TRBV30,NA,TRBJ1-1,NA,CAWSQIRVVTEAFF,TGTGCCTGGAGTCAAATTCGGGTGGTCACTGAAGCTTTCTTT
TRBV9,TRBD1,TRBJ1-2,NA,CASSVGGQGKDGYTF,TGTGCCAGCAGCGTAGGTGGACAGGGGAAGGATGGCTACACCTTC
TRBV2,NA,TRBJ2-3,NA,CASSGWVHQRAADTQYF,TGTGCCAGCAGTGGGTGGGTGCATCAGCGGGCGGCAGATACGCAGTATTTT
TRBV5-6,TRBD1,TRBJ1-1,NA,CASSSGQVSNTEAFF,TGTGCCAGCAGCTCCGGACAGGTGTCGAACACTGAAGCTTTCTTT
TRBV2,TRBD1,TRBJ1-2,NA,CASSDPTGGDYGYTF,TGTGCCAGCAGTGACCCGACAGGGGGCGACTATGGCTACACCTTC
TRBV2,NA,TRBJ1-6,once,CASSEGSTSYNSPLHF,TGTGCCAGCAGTGAGGGCAGCACCTCCTATAATTCACCCCTCCACTTT
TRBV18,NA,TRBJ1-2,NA,CASSQRDTLYGYTF,TGTGCCAGCTCTCAAAGGGACACCCTCTATGGCTACACCTTC
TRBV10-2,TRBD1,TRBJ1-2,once,CASTGTATNYGYTF,TGCGCCAGCACCGGGACAGCGACTAACTATGGCTACACCTTC
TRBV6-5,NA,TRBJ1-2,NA,CASSYLTGYGYTF,TGTGCCAGCAGTTACCTGACAGGCTATGGCTACACCTTC
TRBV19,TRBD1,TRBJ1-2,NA,CASSVPGQELYGYTF,TGTGCCAGTAGTGTCCCGGGACAGGAACTATATGGCTACACCTTC
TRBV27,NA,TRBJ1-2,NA,CASKARRSDMLYGYTF,TGTGCCAGCAAGGCCCGCCGTTCGGACATGCTCTATGGCTACACCTTC
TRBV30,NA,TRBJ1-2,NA,CAWSVLQAGGGYTF,TGTGCCTGGAGTGTACTACAGGCCGGGGGTGGCTACACCTTC
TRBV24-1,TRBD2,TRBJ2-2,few,CATSDQNPLAGDGTGELFF,TGTGCCACCAGTGATCAAAATCCACTAGCGGGGGATGGCACCGGGGAGCTGTTTTTT
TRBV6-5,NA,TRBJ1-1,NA,CASSSPGGRGTTEAFF,TGTGCCAGCAGTTCCCCCGGGGGACGGGGGACCACTGAAGCTTTCTTT
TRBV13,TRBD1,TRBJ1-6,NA,CASSSVGGTGNSPLHF,TGTGCCAGCAGCTCAGTGGGGGGGACAGGTAATTCACCCCTCCACTTT
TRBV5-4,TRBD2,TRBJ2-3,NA,CASSHGEGDTQYF,TGTGCCAGCAGCCACGGGGAGGGAGATACGCAGTATTTT
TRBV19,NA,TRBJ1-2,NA,CASRTQGINNYGYTF,TGTGCCAGTAGGACACAGGGAATTAATAACTATGGCTACACCTTC
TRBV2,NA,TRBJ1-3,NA,CASGESGNTIYF,TGTGCCAGCGGGGAGAGTGGAAACACCATATATTTT
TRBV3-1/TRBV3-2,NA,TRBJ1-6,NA,CASRAGAGNSPLHF,TGTGCCAGCAGAGCTGGGGCAGGTAATTCACCCCTCCACTTT
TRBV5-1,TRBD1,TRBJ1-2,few,CASSLGQVWDGYTF,TGCGCCAGCAGCCTTGGACAGGTTTGGGATGGCTACACCTTC
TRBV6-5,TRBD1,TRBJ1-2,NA,CASSSTGEAEIGYTF,TGTGCCAGCAGTTCGACAGGGGAAGCGGAGATTGGCTACACCTTC
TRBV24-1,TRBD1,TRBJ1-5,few,CATSDTNRDSFYSNQPQHF,TGTGCCACCAGTGACACCAACCGGGACAGTTTTTATAGCAATCAGCCCCAGCATTTT